This T cell receptor (beta chain) was captured by sequencing in a study of cytomegalovirus exposure and HLA in healthy donors. Germline loops: CDR1 SEHNR, CDR2 FQNEAQ (reference sequence). The CDR3 has 14 amino acids. This clone has a single count. Its target is unknown. A junction end diverges from the germline sequence, so it may reflect a read error. In nominal health when sampled, donors likely had unrecorded immune exposures nonetheless. Findings of the study overall: HLA-A and HLA-B allele assignments for most subjects were reportedly predicted accurately using TCR beta sequences. In an earlier analysis, about 87% or about 30%: the productive usage of most TCR beta V segments.

Primers included in the PCR were 60 Vbeta and 13 Jbeta primers. Assay: immunoSEQ multiplex PCR; the TCRdb copy retains only in-frame clones and omits some. The sample has about 190,000 clones; 65% to 75% are singletons. Sequenced material: PBMCs. The TCR was taken from a man aged 25 to 45 in good health and CMV-seropositive. The rearrangement uses TRBV7-9 and TRBJ2-3; 10 positions agree with TRBD2. This CDR3 reads CASSLAGGTDTQYF. In DNA, the CDR3 is TGCGCCAGCAGCCTAGCGGGAGGCACAGATACGCAGTATTTT. The full variable domain, rest sourced from reference TRBV7-9 and TRBJ2-3, is DTGVSQNPRHKITKRGQNVTFRCDPISEHNRLYWYRQTLGQGPEFLTYFQNEAQLEKSRLLSDRFSAERPKGSFSTLEIQRTEQGDSAMYLCASSLAGGTDTQYFGPGTRLTVL.